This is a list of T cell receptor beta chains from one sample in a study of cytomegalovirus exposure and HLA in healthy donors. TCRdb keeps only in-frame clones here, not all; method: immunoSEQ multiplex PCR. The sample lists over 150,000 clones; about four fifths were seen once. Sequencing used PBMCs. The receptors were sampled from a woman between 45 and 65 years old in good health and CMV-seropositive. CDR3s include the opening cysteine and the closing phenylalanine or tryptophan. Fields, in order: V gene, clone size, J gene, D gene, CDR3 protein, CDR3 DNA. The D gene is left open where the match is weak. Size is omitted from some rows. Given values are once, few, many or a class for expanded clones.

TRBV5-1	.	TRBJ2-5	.	CASRHVGETQYF	TGCGCCAGCAGGCACGTCGGGGAGACCCAGTACTTC
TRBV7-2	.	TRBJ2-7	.	CASSPMDRVLPEQYF	TGTGCCAGCAGCCCGATGGACAGAGTCCTGCCCGAGCAGTACTTC
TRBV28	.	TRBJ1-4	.	CASTSGVNEKLFF	TGTGCCAGCACTTCAGGGGTAAATGAAAAACTGTTTTTT
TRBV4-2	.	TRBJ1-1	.	CASSQETGSEAFF	TGTGCCAGCAGCCAAGAAACAGGCTCTGAAGCTTTCTTT
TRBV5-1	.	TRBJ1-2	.	CASSLDRALRGYTF	TGCGCCAGCAGCTTGGACAGGGCCTTGAGAGGCTACACCTTC
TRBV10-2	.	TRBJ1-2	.	CASRTDSFGYTF	TGCGCCAGCAGGACGGACAGTTTCGGCTACACCTTC
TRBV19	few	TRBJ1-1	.	CASSAYTGEGTEAFF	TGTGCCAGTAGTGCGTATACGGGAGAAGGCACTGAAGCTTTCTTT
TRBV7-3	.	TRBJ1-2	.	CASSPGQNYGYTF	TGTGCCAGCAGCCCGGGACAAAACTATGGCTACACCTTC
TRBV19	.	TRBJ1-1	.	CASSSLTGRGTEAFF	TGTGCCAGTAGTAGCCTGACAGGTAGGGGTACTGAAGCTTTCTTT
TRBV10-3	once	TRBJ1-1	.	CAISDESTEAFF	TGTGCCATCAGTGATGAGAGCACTGAAGCTTTCTTT
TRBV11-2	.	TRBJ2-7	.	CASGTRSYEQYF	TGTGCCAGTGGGACTCGCTCCTACGAGCAGTACTTC
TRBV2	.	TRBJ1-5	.	CASSRGNQPQHF	TGTGCCAGCAGTAGGGGGAATCAGCCCCAGCATTTT
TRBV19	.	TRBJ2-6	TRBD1	CASSIARGTGPGMISGANVLTF	TGTGCCAGTAGTATAGCTAGGGGGACAGGCCCTGGGATGATCTCTGGGGCCAACGTCCTGACTTTC
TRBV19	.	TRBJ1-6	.	CASSSPAGLFNSPLHF	TGTGCCAGTAGTTCCCCAGCGGGCCTCTTCAATTCACCCCTCCACTTT
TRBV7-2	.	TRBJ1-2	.	CASSQWTATLYGYTF	TGTGCCAGCAGCCAGTGGACAGCGACTCTCTATGGCTACACCTTC
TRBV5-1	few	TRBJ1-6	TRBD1	CASRIPDRGNSPLHF	TGCGCCAGCAGAATACCGGACAGGGGAAACTCACCCCTCCACTTT